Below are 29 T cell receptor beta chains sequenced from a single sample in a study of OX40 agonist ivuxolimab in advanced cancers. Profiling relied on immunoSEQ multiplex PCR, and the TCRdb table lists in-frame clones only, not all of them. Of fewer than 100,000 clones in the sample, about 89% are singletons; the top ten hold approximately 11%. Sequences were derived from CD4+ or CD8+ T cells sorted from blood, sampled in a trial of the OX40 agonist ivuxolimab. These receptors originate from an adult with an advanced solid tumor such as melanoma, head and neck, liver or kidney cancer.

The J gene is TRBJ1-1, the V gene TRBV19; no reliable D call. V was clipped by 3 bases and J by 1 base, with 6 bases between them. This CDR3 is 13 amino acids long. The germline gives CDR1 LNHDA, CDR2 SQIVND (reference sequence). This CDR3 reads CASSIWENTEAFF. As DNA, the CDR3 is TGTGCCAGTAGTATTTGGGAGAACACTGAAGCTTTCTTT.

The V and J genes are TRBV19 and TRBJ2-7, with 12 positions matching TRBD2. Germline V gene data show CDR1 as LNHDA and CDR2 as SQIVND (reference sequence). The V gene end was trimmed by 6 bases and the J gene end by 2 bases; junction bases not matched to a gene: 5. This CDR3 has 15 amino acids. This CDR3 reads CASRRTSGDTYEQYF. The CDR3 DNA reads TGTGCCAGTAGGCGGACTAGCGGGGACACCTACGAGCAGTACTTC.

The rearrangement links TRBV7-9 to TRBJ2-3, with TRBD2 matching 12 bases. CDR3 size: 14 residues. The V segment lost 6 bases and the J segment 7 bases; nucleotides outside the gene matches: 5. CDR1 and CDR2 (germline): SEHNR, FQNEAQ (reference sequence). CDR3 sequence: CASSGTSGFYTQYF. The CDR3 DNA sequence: TGTGCCAGCAGTGGGACTAGCGGGTTTTATACGCAGTATTTT.

The CDR3 nucleotides read TGTGCCAGCAGCTTGGGATTGGGCAGCCAAGAGACCCAGTACTTC. Protein: CASSLGLGSQETQYF. This chain uses TRBV5-8 with TRBJ2-5; D remains ambiguous. Trimming cost V 0 bases and J 1 base, with 10 bases left between them. The CDR3 sequence is 15 residues long. CDR1 SGHTS and CDR2 YDEGEE come from the germline V gene.

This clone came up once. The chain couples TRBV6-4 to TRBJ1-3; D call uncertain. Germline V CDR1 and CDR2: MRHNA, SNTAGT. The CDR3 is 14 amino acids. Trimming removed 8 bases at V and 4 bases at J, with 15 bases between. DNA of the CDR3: TGTGCCAGCTCCCCGGAGGGTAGGGGAAACACCATATATTTT. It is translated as CASSPEGRGNTIYF.

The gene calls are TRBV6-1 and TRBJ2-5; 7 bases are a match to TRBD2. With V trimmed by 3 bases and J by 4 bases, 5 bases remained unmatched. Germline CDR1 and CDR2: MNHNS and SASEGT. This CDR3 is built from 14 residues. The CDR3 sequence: CASSDSGEGETQYF. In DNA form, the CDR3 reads TGTGCCAGCAGTGATTCGGGGGAGGGAGAGACCCAGTACTTC.

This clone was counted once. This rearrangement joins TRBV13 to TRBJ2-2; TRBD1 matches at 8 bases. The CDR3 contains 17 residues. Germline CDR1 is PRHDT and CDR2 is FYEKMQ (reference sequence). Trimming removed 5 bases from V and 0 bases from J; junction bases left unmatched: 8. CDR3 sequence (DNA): TGTGCCAGCAGCGTGAGACGGGACAGGCCGAACACCGGGGAGCTGTTTTTT. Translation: CASSVRRDRPNTGELFF.

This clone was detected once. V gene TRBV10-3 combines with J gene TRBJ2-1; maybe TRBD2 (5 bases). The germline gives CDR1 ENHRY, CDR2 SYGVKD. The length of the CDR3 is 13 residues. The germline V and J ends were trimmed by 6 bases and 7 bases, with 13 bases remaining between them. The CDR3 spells CAIRGGRENEQFF. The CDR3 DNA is TGTGCCATCAGAGGAGGAAGGGAGAATGAGCAGTTCTTC.

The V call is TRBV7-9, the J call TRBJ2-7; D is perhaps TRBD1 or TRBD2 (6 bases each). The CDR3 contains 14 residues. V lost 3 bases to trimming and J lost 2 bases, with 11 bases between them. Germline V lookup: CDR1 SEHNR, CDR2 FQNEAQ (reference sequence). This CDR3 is CASSLAGGPYEQYF. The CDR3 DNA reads TGTGCCAGCAGCTTGGCCGGGGGCCCCTACGAGCAGTACTTC.

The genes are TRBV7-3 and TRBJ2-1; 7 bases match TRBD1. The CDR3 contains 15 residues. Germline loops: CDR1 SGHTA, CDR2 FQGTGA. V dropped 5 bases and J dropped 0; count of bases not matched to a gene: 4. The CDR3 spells CASSPQGDSYNEQFF. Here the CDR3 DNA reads TGTGCCAGCAGCCCTCAGGGGGACTCCTACAATGAGCAGTTCTTC.

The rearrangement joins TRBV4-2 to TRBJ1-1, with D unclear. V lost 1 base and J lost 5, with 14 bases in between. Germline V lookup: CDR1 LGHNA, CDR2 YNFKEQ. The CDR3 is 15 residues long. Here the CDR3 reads CASSQGNYRGTEAFF. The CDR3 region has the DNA TGTGCCAGCAGCCAAGGAAACTACAGAGGAACTGAAGCTTTCTTT.

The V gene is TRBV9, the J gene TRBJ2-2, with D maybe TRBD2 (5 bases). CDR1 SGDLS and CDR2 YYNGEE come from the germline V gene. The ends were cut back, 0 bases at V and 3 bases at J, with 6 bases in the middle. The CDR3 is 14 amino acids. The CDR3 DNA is TGTGCCAGCAGCGTAGCGGGGTACACCGGGGAGCTGTTTTTT. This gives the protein CASSVAGYTGELFF.

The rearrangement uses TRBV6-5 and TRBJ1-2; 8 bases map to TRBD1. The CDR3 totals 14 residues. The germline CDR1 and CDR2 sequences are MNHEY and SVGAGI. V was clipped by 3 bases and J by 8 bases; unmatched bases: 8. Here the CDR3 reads CASSYEGQGSGYTF. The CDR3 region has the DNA TGTGCCAGCAGTTATGAAGGACAGGGCAGCGGCTACACCTTC.

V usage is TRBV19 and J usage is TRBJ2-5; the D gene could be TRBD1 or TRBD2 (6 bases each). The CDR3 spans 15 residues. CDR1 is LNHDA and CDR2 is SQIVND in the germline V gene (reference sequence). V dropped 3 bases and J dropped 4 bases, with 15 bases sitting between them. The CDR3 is CASSIGGGRRETQYF. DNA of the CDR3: TGTGCCAGTAGTATCGGAGGGGGGAGAAGAGAGACCCAGTACTTC. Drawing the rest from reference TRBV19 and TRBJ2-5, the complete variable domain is DGGITQSPKYLFRKEGQNVTLSCEQNLNHDAMYWYRQDPGQGLRLIYYSQIVNDFQKGDIAEGYSVSREKKESFPLTVTSAQKNPTAFYLCASSIGGGRRETQYFGPGTRLLVL.

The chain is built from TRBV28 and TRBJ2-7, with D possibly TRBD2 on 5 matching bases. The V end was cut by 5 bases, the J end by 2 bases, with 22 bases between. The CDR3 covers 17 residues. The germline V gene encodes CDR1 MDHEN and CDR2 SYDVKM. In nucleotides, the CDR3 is TGTGCCAGCAGTCCAAACCTCAACAGACTACAGACCTACGAGCAGTACTTC. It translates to CASSPNLNRLQTYEQYF. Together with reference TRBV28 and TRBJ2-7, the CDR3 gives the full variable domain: DVKVTQSSRYLVKRTGEKVFLECVQDMDHENMFWYRQDPGLGLRLIYFSYDVKMKEKGDIPEGYSVSREKKERFSLILESASTNQTSMYLCASSPNLNRLQTYEQYFGPGTRLTVT.

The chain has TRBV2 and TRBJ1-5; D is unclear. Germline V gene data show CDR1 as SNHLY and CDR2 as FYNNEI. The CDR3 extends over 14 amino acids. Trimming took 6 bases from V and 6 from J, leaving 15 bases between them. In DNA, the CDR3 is TGTGCCAGCAGCCGCGCGGTCGGGAGTCAGCCCCAGCATTTT. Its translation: CASSRAVGSQPQHF. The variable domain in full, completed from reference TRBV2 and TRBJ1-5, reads EPEVTQTPSHQVTQMGQEVILRCVPISNHLYFYWYRQILGQKVEFLVSFYNNEISEKSEIFDDQFSVERPDGSNFTLKIRSTKLEDSAMYFCASSRAVGSQPQHFGDGTRLSIL.

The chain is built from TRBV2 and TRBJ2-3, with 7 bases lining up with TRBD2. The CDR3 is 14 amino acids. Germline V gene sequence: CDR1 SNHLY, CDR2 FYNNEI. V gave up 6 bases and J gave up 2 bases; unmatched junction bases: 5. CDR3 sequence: CASSGLVVTDTQYF. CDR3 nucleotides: TGTGCCAGCAGCGGACTAGTGGTCACAGATACGCAGTATTTT.

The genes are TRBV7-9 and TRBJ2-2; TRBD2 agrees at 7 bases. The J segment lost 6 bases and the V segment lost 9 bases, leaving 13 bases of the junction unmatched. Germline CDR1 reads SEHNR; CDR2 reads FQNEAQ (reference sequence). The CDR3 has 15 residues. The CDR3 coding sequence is TGTGCCAGTACGCGGCGGGGGTACGGGCCCGGGGAGCTGTTTTTT. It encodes CASTRRGYGPGELFF.

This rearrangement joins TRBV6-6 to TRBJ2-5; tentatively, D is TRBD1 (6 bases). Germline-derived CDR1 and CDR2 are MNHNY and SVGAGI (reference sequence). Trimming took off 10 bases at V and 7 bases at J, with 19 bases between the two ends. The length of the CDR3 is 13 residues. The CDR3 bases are TGTGCCACATCCGGGCCGCCAGGGGCGACCCAGTACTTC. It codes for CATSGPPGATQYF.

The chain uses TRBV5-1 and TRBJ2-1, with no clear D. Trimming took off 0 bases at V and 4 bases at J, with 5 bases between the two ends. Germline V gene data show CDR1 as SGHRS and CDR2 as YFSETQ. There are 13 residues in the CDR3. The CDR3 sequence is CASSLGPYNEQFF. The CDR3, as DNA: TGCGCCAGCAGCTTGGGTCCGTACAATGAGCAGTTCTTC. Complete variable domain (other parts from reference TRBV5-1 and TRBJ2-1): KAGVTQTPRYLIKTRGQQVTLSCSPISGHRSVSWYQQTPGQGLQFLFEYFSETQRNKGNFPGRFSGRQFSNSRSEMNVSTLELGDSALYLCASSLGPYNEQFFGPGTRLTVL.

The CDR3 region has the DNA TGTGCCAGCAGCCCACTACTGGTCAAGACAGATACGCAGTATTTT. Its protein is CASSPLLVKTDTQYF. This chain connects TRBV11-2 to TRBJ2-3, with D unclear. The V end lost 5 bases, the J end lost 3 bases, and 15 bases lay between the germline ends. CDR1 SGHAT and CDR2 FQNNGV come from the germline V gene. CDR3 length: 15 amino acids.

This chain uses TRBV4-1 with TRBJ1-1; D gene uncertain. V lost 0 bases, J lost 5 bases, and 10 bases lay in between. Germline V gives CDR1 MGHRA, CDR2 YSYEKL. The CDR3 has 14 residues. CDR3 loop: CASSQDPRGTEAFF. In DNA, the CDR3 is TGCGCCAGCAGCCAAGATCCGAGAGGGACTGAAGCTTTCTTT.

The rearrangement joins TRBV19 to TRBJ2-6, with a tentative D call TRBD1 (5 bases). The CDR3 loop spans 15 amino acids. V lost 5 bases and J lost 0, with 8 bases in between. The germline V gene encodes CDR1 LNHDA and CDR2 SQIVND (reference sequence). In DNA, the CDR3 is TGTGCCAGTAGTGACAGCCACTCTGGGGCCAACGTCCTGACTTTC. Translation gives CASSDSHSGANVLTF.

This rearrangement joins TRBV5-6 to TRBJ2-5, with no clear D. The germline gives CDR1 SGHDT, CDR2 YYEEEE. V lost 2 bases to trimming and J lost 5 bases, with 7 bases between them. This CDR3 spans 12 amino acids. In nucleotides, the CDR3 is TGTGCCAGCAGCTTACAGTGGGAGACCCAGTACTTC. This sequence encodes CASSLQWETQYF.

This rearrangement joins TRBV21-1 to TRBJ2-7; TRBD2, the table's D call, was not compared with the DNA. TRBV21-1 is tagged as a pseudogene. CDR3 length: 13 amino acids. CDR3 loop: CASLVTGSYEQYF. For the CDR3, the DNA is TGTGCCAGCCTTGTGACGGGCTCCTACGAGCAGTACTTC.

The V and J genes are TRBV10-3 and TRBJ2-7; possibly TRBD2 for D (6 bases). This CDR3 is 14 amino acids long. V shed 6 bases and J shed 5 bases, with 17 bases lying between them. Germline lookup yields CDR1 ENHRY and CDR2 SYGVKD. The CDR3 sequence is CAIRPGLRVHEQYF. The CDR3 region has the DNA TGTGCCATCAGGCCGGGACTGAGGGTCCACGAGCAGTACTTC.

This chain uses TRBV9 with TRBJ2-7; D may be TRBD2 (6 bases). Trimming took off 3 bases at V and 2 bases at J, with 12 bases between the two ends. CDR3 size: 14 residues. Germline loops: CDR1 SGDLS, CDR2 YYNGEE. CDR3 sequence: CASSGLAFAYEQYF. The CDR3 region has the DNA TGTGCCAGCAGCGGTCTAGCGTTCGCCTACGAGCAGTACTTC. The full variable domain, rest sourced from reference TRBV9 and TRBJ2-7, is DSGVTQTPKHLITATGQRVTLRCSPRSGDLSVYWYQQSLDQGLQFLIQYYNGEERAKGNILERFSAQQFPDLHSELNLSSLELGDSALYFCASSGLAFAYEQYFGPGTRLTVT.

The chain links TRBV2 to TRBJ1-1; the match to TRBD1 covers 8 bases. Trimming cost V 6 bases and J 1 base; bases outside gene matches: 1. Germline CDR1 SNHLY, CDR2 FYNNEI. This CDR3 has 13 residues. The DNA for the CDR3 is TGTGCCAGCAGAGGGACAGGGAACACTGAAGCTTTCTTT. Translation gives CASRGTGNTEAFF.

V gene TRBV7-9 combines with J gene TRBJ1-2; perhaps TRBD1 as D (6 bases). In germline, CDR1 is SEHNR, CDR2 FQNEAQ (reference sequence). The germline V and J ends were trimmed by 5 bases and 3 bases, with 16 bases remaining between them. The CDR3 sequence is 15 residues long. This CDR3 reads CASSLIETGHYGYTF. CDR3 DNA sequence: TGTGCCAGCAGCCTCATTGAAACAGGGCACTATGGCTACACCTTC. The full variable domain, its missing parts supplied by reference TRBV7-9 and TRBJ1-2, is DTGVSQNPRHKITKRGQNVTFRCDPISEHNRLYWYRQTLGQGPEFLTYFQNEAQLEKSRLLSDRFSAERPKGSFSTLEIQRTEQGDSAMYLCASSLIETGHYGYTFGSGTRLTVV.